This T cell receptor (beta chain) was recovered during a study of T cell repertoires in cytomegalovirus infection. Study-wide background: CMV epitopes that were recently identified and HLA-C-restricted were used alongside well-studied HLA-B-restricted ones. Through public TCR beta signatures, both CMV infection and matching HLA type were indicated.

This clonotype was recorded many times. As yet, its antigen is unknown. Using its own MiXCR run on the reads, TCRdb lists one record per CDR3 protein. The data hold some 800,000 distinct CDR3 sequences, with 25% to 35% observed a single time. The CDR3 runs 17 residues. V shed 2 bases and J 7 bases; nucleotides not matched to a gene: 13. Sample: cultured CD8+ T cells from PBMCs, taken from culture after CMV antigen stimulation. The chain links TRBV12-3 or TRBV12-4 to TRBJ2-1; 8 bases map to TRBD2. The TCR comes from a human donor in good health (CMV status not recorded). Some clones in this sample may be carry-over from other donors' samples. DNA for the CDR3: TGTGCCAGCAGTTTAATTAGCGGGGTCGCCAATTGGAATGAGCAGTTCTTC. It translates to CASSLISGVANWNEQFF.